A selection of T cell receptor beta chains follows, all from one sample in a study of blood T cell repertoires in COVID-19. Clones were read by immunoSEQ multiplex PCR, and TCRdb kept only the in-frame ones, dropping some. The sample shows approximately 300,000 clones, approximately 88% of them seen only once. Input material: peripheral blood. Receptors originate from a woman in her forties or fifties with active or convalescent COVID-19. Both conserved end residues are part of each CDR3. A D gene is named only where the DNA matches it firmly. Size is stated for part of the rows, as once, few or many counts, or as a class when the clone is expanded.

.,TRBJ1-5,TRBV28,.,TGTGCCAGCAGTCCGGGGGGGCAGCCCCAGCATTTT,CASSPGGQPQHF
.,TRBJ2-7,TRBV11-2,.,TGTGCCAGCAGCTTCGTACTAGGCTCCTACGAGCAGTACTTC,CASSFVLGSYEQYF
TRBD1,TRBJ1-2,TRBV4-1,.,TGCGCCAGCAGCCAAGAAGAGGACAGGGGGATCTATGGCTACACCTTC,CASSQEEDRGIYGYTF
TRBD1,TRBJ1-3,TRBV5-1,.,TGCGCCAGCAGCCCCGGGACAGGGGACGGAAACACCATATATTTT,CASSPGTGDGNTIYF
.,TRBJ1-2,TRBV19,.,TGTGCCAGTAGCCGACAGGCGGTGGCTGGACCCTATGGCTACACCTTC,CASSRQAVAGPYGYTF
TRBD1,TRBJ1-1,TRBV10-3,.,TGTGCCATCAGGACAGGGGCTGGGAACACTGAAGCTTTCTTT,CAIRTGAGNTEAFF
TRBD2,TRBJ2-1,TRBV24-1,.,TGTGCCACCAGTGATTTTGGGCTAGCGGGCTACAATGAGCAGTTCTTC,CATSDFGLAGYNEQFF
.,TRBJ1-1,TRBV3-1/TRBV3-2,.,TGTGCCAGCAGCCAAGTGGGGGGGAACACTGAAGCTTTCTTT,CASSQVGGNTEAFF
.,TRBJ1-2,TRBV28,.,TGTGCCAGCAGCCGACAGGAGAACTATGGCTACACCTTC,CASSRQENYGYTF
TRBD1,TRBJ2-3,TRBV6-2/TRBV6-3,.,TGTGCCAGCAGTTATCCCCGGGACAGCGACTCTAGCACAGATACGCAGTATTTT,CASSYPRDSDSSTDTQYF
.,TRBJ1-1,TRBV15,.,TGTGCCACCAGCAGAGATAGAGCCCCGAACACTGAAGCTTTCTTT,CATSRDRAPNTEAFF
.,TRBJ1-1,TRBV24-1,.,TGTGCCACCAGTGACACACAGGGGAACACTGAAGCTTTCTTT,CATSDTQGNTEAFF
.,TRBJ1-2,TRBV5-4,.,TGTGCCAGCAGCGGCGGGGACCGCCAGTATGGCTACACCTTC,CASSGGDRQYGYTF
TRBD1,TRBJ1-1,TRBV30,.,TGTGCCTGGAGTGTAGGACAGGGGACTGAAGCTTTCTTT,CAWSVGQGTEAFF
.,TRBJ2-1,TRBV10-3,.,TGTGCCATCAGTGAGCTCCAGGGAAAGGGTGAGCAGTTCTTC,CAISELQGKGEQFF
TRBD1,TRBJ1-5,TRBV30,.,TGTGCCTGGAGTGGAGGGACAGCTTATAGCAATCAGCCCCAGCATTTT,CAWSGGTAYSNQPQHF
.,TRBJ2-3,TRBV21-1,.,TGTGCCAGCAGCAAAGGGCTAGCGGGGGTCACAGATACGCAGTATTTT,CASSKGLAGVTDTQYF
.,TRBJ1-5,TRBV6-5,.,TGTGCCAGCAGTAGGACTGATAATCAGCCCCAGCATTTT,CASSRTDNQPQHF
.,TRBJ1-4,TRBV5-1,once,TGCGCCAGCAGCTTGGAAGGGGTAAATGAAAAACTGTTTTTT,CASSLEGVNEKLFF
.,TRBJ1-2,TRBV9,.,TGTGCCAGCAGCCCTAGAGGGGCAGGGGCGGGCTATGGCTACACCTTC,CASSPRGAGAGYGYTF
TRBD1,TRBJ2-1,TRBV29-1,.,TGCAGCGTTGTCCCTCCAGGACAGGGTTCCTACAATGAGCAGTTCTTC,CSVVPPGQGSYNEQFF
.,TRBJ1-4,TRBV5-4,.,TGTGCCAGCAGCTCCCGGTCTGGGGCGGATGAAAAACTGTTTTTT,CASSSRSGADEKLFF
.,TRBJ1-4,TRBV14,.,TGTGCCAGCAGCCAAGATAGCGGGGCAAAACTGTTTTTT,CASSQDSGAKLFF
TRBD2,TRBJ2-7,TRBV19,.,TGTGCCAGTAGTATGGGACTAGGAGGCTACGAGCAGTACTTC,CASSMGLGGYEQYF
TRBD1,TRBJ1-4,TRBV3-1/TRBV3-2,.,TGTGCCAGCAGCCAAGGACAGGGGGCTCTAAAACTGTTTTTT,CASSQGQGALKLFF
TRBD1,TRBJ1-5,TRBV28,.,TGTGCCAGTAAGGACAGGGGGCGGTCGGATCAGCCCCAGCATTTT,CASKDRGRSDQPQHF
.,TRBJ2-3,TRBV30,.,TGTGCCTGGAGTGGGTGGGGCCTATTAACAGATACGCAGTATTTT,CAWSGWGLLTDTQYF
.,TRBJ2-1,TRBV6-5,.,TGTGCCAGCAGTTACTCGTTTTCGGTTTCCTACAATGAGCAGTTCTTC,CASSYSFSVSYNEQFF
.,TRBJ2-7,TRBV14,.,TGTGCCAGCAGCCCGTGGGACACAGCCTACGAGCAGTACTTC,CASSPWDTAYEQYF
.,TRBJ1-2,TRBV5-4,.,TGTGCCAGCAGCTCCGGAAGGGGCTTCTATGGCTACACCTTC,CASSSGRGFYGYTF
TRBD1,TRBJ1-2,TRBV19,.,TGTGCCAGTAGTCCTCGGACAGGGGGCGTCTATGGCTACACCTTC,CASSPRTGGVYGYTF
.,TRBJ1-3,TRBV27,few,TGTGCCAGCAGTCCACTTGAGGCTGGAAACACCATATATTTT,CASSPLEAGNTIYF
.,TRBJ2-2,TRBV30,.,TGTGCCTGGAGTGTATTGTCAGGGGCCACCGGGGAGCTGTTTTTT,CAWSVLSGATGELFF
TRBD2,TRBJ2-5,TRBV4-3,.,TGCGCCAGCAGCCAAGAGGGGACTAGCAGCCAAGAGACCCAGTACTTC,CASSQEGTSSQETQYF
TRBD1,TRBJ2-6,TRBV14,.,TGTGCCAGCCGAAGACAGGGGAGCTCTGGGGCCAACGTCCTGACTTTC,CASRRQGSSGANVLTF
.,TRBJ1-3,TRBV30,.,TGTGCCTGGAGGGAGGGTAACACCATATATTTT,CAWREGNTIYF
.,TRBJ2-2,TRBV7-2,.,TGTGCCAGCAGCTTAGGGGGGACACTGAACACCGGGGAGCTGTTTTTT,CASSLGGTLNTGELFF
.,TRBJ1-2,TRBV10-3,.,TGTGCCGGAGGAACGGGGGGGCAAGGCTATGGCTACACCTTC,CAGGTGGQGYGYTF
.,TRBJ1-2,TRBV6-2/TRBV6-3,.,TGTGCCAGCAGTTCCCAGGGGCTTGTGACTGGCTACACCTTC,CASSSQGLVTGYTF
.,TRBJ1-2,TRBV10-3,.,TGTGCCATCAGTAGCAATGGCTACACCTTC,CAISSNGYTF